Each of the 17 T cell receptor beta chains below was sequenced from the same sample in a study of blood T cells in healthy people across ages. Using a J-beta primer mix together with a sample-barcoded 5' primer, a second PCR was run for about 7 to 12 cycles. In TCRdb, the 5' RACE reads were re-called with MiXCR into one record per CDR3 protein. The sample shows about 570,000 distinct CDR3 sequences, approximately 30% of them seen only once. The specimen sequenced was blood. The receptors come from a woman between 70 and 85 years old in good health.

CDR3: CASSEGARRDTQYF. CDR3 DNA sequence: TGTGCCAGCAGTGAAGGCGCGAGGAGAGATACGCAGTATTTT. This chain uses TRBV2 with TRBJ2-3; D call uncertain. The germline V gene encodes CDR1 SNHLY and CDR2 FYNNEI. This CDR3 comprises 14 residues. Trimming removed 1 base from V and 5 bases from J, with 10 bases in between.

The rearrangement joins TRBV7-8 to TRBJ2-7; perhaps D is TRBD1 or TRBD2 (5 bases each). Trimming took off 4 bases at V and 3 bases at J, with 16 bases between the two ends. The germline V gene encodes CDR1 SGHVS and CDR2 FQNEAQ. The CDR3 spans 15 residues. CDR3 sequence (DNA): TGTGCCAGCAGCTCAAAGAGGGACGGCGGCTACGAGCAGTACTTC. This translates into CASSSKRDGGYEQYF. Full variable domain (remainder filled in from reference TRBV7-8 and TRBJ2-7): GAGVSQSPRYKVAKRGQDVALRCDPISGHVSLFWYQQALGQGPEFLTYFQNEAQLDKSGLPSDRFFAERPEGSVSTLKIQRTQQEDSAVYLCASSSKRDGGYEQYFGPGTRLTVT.

J is TRBJ2-3 and V is TRBV5-1; D possibly corresponds to TRBD2 (5 bases). Germline CDR1 reads SGHRS; CDR2 reads YFSETQ. This CDR3 has 15 residues. Trimming pared 0 bases from V and 0 bases from J, leaving 8 bases between. CDR3 sequence (DNA): TGCGCCAGCAGCTTGGGACTACTGAGCACAGATACGCAGTATTTT. Encoded protein: CASSLGLLSTDTQYF. Variable domain in full (rest from reference TRBV5-1 and TRBJ2-3): KAGVTQTPRYLIKTRGQQVTLSCSPISGHRSVSWYQQTPGQGLQFLFEYFSETQRNKGNFPGRFSGRQFSNSRSEMNVSTLELGDSALYLCASSLGLLSTDTQYFGPGTRLTVL.

This chain uses TRBV30 with TRBJ1-2; possibly TRBD1 for D (6 bases). The CDR3 sequence is 11 residues long. Germline loops: CDR1 GTSNPN, CDR2 SVGIG (reference sequence). Between the trimmed V and J ends, which lost 3 bases and 6 bases, there was a span of 8 bases. The DNA of the CDR3 is TGTGCCTGGAGGGGGGCGAATGGCTACACCTTC. It is translated as CAWRGANGYTF.

This clonotype occurred a few times. The J gene is TRBJ2-7, the V gene TRBV7-2; possibly TRBD1 for D (5 bases). With 2 bases removed from V and 5 bases from J, the gap between germline ends came to 16 bases. The CDR3 is 15 residues long. In germline, CDR1 is SGHTA, CDR2 FQGNSA. The CDR3 loop is CASSLYRTLGDEQYF. The CDR3 nucleotides are TGTGCCAGCAGCTTATACAGGACCCTCGGCGACGAGCAGTACTTC.

This clonotype was detected a few times. The chain carries TRBV6-1 and TRBJ1-1, with TRBD1 identical over 7 bases. CDR3 length equals 13 residues. CDR1 and CDR2 from the germline V gene are MNHNS and SASEGT. V shed 9 bases and J 11 bases; nucleotides not matched to a gene: 15. The CDR3 bases are TGTGCCAGTAATCTTGGACAGGTCTTAGGCGCTTTCTTT. Residues: CASNLGQVLGAFF.

This chain links TRBV11-2 with TRBJ2-5; 9 bases agree with TRBD1. The germline gives CDR1 SGHAT, CDR2 FQNNGV. Trimming took 7 bases from V and 0 from J; bases not matched to a gene: 6. There are 15 residues in the CDR3. The CDR3 is CASKQGAANQETQYF. The CDR3, as DNA: TGTGCCAGCAAACAGGGGGCGGCGAACCAAGAGACCCAGTACTTC.

This clonotype came up a few times. The chain joins TRBV6-6 to TRBJ1-4; D remains ambiguous. Germline V gene lookup returns CDR1 MNHNY and CDR2 SVGAGI (reference sequence). CDR3 size: 16 residues. Trimming stripped 5 bases from V and 0 bases from J, with 13 bases between. In DNA form, the CDR3 reads TGTGCCAGCAGTCTACGGCCAGACGCAACTAATGAAAAACTGTTTTTT. Amino acid sequence: CASSLRPDATNEKLFF.

This sequence joins TRBV29-1 and TRBJ2-2; D not resolved. CDR3 length: 11 residues. V lost 6 bases, J lost 6 bases, and 8 bases lay in between. The germline V gene has CDR1 SQVTM and CDR2 ANQGSEA. The CDR3 nucleotides read TGCAGCGTCCAGTATCCCGGGGAGCTGTTTTTT. Protein: CSVQYPGELFF.

The rearrangement joins TRBV29-1 to TRBJ2-7; TRBD2 matches 10 bases. V dropped 6 bases and J dropped 0; count of bases not matched to a gene: 5. The CDR3 is 14 residues long. Germline V lookup: CDR1 SQVTM, CDR2 ANQGSEA. The CDR3 DNA sequence: TGCAGCGTCTTTACTAGCGGGGACTCCTACGAGCAGTACTTC. This translates into CSVFTSGDSYEQYF.

This clonotype came up a few times. The J gene is TRBJ2-6, the V gene TRBV5-1; 11 nucleotides align to TRBD1. The CDR3 sequence is 20 residues long. V trimming: 5 bases; J trimming: 0 bases; junction bases outside the gene matches: 13. The germline V gene has CDR1 SGHRS and CDR2 YFSETQ. The CDR3 sequence is CASRPLPGQGVSSGANVLTF. The CDR3 bases are TGCGCCAGCAGACCGCTGCCGGGACAGGGGGTTAGCTCTGGGGCCAACGTCCTGACTTTC.

The gene calls are TRBV6-5 and TRBJ1-2; D gene ambiguous. The V gene lost 0 bases and the J gene lost 0 bases, with 2 bases spanning the gap. Germline loops: CDR1 MNHEY, CDR2 SVGAGI. The CDR3 consists of 13 residues. CDR3 bases: TGTGCCAGCAGTTACTCACCTAACTATGGCTACACCTTC. Amino acid sequence: CASSYSPNYGYTF.

The chain uses TRBV4-2 and TRBJ1-5, with 12 bases lining up with TRBD1. CDR1 and CDR2 from the germline V gene are LGHNA and YNFKEQ. The CDR3 consists of 17 residues. Trimming removed 4 bases from V and 2 bases from J; junction bases left unmatched: 6. The CDR3 coding sequence is TGTGCCAGCAGCCCCCGGGACAGGGGGCGCGGCAATCAGCCCCAGCATTTT. Translation gives CASSPRDRGRGNQPQHF.

In DNA, the CDR3 is TGTGCCAGCAGCCCCCAGGGACAGGTCTCTTCAGAGGCTTTCTTT. This gives the protein CASSPQGQVSSEAFF. V usage is TRBV7-9 and J usage is TRBJ1-1; the match to TRBD1 covers 8 bases. The germline gives CDR1 SEHNR, CDR2 FQNEAQ (reference sequence). The CDR3 sequence is 15 residues long. J gave up 11 bases and V 5 bases, and 16 bases lay outside the gene matches.

This clonotype was observed at least ten times. The CDR3 sequence: CASSPRAQGANVLTF. CDR3 sequence (DNA): TGTGCCAGCAGCCCAAGGGCGCAAGGGGCCAACGTCCTGACTTTC. The rearrangement joins TRBV7-9 to TRBJ2-6, with no clear D. The V and J ends lost 5 bases and 4 bases respectively, with 12 bases between them. The germline V gene has CDR1 SEHNR and CDR2 FQNEAQ (reference sequence). The CDR3 has 15 amino acids.

The rearrangement uses TRBV18 and TRBJ2-7, with TRBD2 identical over 7 bases. Germline CDR1 and CDR2: KGHSH and LQKENI. Trimming cost V 5 bases and J 1 base; bases outside gene matches: 11. The CDR3 has 16 amino acids. The CDR3 nucleotides read TGTGCCAGCTCATCTCCCGAGTCGCGGGGGTCCTACGAGCAGTACTTC. Protein: CASSSPESRGSYEQYF.

The V gene is TRBV20-1, the J gene TRBJ2-3, with TRBD1 identical over 10 bases. The V gene end was trimmed by 5 bases and the J gene end by 13 bases; junction bases not matched to a gene: 6. The length of the CDR3 is 11 residues. Germline V gene sequence: CDR1 DFQATT, CDR2 SNEGSKA (reference sequence). In nucleotides, the CDR3 is TGCAGTGCTGACAGGGGGCGGTCGGAGTATTTT. Protein product: CSADRGRSEYF.